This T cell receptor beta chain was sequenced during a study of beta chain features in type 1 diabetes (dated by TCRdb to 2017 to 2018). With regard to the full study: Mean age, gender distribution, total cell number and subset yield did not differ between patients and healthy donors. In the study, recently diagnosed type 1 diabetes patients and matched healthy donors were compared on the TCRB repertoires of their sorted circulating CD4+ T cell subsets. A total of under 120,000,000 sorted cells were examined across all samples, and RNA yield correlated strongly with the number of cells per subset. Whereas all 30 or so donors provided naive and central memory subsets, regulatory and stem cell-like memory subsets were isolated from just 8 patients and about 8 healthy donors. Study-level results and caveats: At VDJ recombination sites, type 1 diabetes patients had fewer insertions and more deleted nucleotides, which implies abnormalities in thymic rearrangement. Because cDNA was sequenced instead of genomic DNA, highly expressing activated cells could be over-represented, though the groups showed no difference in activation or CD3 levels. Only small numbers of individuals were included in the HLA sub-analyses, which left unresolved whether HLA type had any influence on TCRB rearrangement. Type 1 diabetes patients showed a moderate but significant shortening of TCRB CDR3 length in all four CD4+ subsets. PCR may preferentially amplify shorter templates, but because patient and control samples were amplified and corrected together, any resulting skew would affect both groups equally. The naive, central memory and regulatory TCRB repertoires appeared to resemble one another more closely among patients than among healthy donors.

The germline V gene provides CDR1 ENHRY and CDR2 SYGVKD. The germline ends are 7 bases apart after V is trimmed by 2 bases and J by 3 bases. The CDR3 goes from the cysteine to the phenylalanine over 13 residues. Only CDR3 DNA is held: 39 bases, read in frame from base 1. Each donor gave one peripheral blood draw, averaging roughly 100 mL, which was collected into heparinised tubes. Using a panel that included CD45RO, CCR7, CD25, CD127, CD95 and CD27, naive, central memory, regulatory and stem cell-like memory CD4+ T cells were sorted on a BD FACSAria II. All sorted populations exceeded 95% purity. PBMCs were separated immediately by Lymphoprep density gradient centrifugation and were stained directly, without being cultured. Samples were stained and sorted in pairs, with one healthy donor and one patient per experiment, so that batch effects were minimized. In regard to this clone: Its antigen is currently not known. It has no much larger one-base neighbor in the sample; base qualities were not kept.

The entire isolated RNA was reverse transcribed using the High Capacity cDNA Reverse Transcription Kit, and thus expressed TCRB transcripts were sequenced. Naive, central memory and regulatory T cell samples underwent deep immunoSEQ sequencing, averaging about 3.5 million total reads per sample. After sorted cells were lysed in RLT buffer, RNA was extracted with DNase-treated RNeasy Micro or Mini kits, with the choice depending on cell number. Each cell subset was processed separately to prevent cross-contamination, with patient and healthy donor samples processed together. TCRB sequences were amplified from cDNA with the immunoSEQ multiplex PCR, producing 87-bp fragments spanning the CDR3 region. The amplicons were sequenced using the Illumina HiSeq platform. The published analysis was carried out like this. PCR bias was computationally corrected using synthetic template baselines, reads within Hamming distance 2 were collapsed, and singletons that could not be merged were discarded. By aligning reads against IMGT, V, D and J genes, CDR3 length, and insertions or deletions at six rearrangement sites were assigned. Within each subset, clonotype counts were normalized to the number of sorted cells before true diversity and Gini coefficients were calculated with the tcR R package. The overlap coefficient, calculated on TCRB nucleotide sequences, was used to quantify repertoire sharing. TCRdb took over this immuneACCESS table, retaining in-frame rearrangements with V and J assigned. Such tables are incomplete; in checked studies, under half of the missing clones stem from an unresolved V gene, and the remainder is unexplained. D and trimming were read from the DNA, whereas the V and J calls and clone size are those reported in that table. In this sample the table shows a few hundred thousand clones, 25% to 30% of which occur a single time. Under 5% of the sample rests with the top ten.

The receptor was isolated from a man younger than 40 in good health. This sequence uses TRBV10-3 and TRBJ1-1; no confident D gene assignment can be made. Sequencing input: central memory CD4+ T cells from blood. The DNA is TGTGCCATCAGTGAGGTTCCAGACACTGAAGCTTTCTTT. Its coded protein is CAISEVPDTEAFF.